The 31 T cell receptor beta chains presented below share a single source sample, sequenced in a study of blood T cell repertoires in COVID-19 (dated by TCRdb to the early 2020s). Receptor amplification or capture employed the immunoSEQ multiplex PCR assay. TCRdb provides this immuneACCESS table in a form limited to in-frame rearrangements. Some clones are lacking; in checked studies, under half of them reflect an unresolved V gene, and why the rest are absent is not known. For this sample the table gives around 160,000 clones, of which about four fifths were detected only once. Of the sample, roughly 7.7% falls within the top ten clones. The sequenced sample was peripheral blood. These receptors originate from a human donor with acute or convalescent COVID-19. The donor label of this sample is uncertain.

The rearrangement joins TRBV11-1 to TRBJ2-1; no reliable D call. Germline V gene lookup returns CDR1 SGHAT and CDR2 FQDESV (reference sequence). The V and J ends lost 1 base and 6 bases respectively, with 7 bases between them. This CDR3 is built from 13 residues. The CDR3 here is CASSLGPSNEQFF. CDR3 DNA: TGTGCCAGCAGCTTAGGGCCCAGCAATGAGCAGTTCTTC.

This chain connects TRBV13 to TRBJ2-3; TRBD2 agrees at 7 bases. In germline, CDR1 is PRHDT, CDR2 FYEKMQ (reference sequence). The CDR3 runs 14 residues. Unmatched junction bases numbered 12, after V lost 5 bases and J lost 10 bases. Written as DNA, the CDR3 is TGTGCCAGCAGCCTCTGGGGAGGGAAGGTGGCGCAGTATTTT. This codes for CASSLWGGKVAQYF.

The chain employs TRBV19 and TRBJ2-3; 12 bases are shared with TRBD2. The trim removed 5 bases at V and 2 bases at J, leaving 2 bases unmatched. From germline, CDR1 is LNHDA and CDR2 SQIVND (reference sequence). The CDR3 runs 15 residues. The CDR3 region has the DNA TGTGCCAGTAGTGGACTAGCGGGGATCACAGATACGCAGTATTTT. This gives the protein CASSGLAGITDTQYF.

The chain combines TRBV9 with TRBJ1-2, with a tentative D call TRBD1 (6 bases). This CDR3 comprises 15 residues. Trimming removed 1 base from V and 3 bases from J, with 13 bases in between. CDR1 is SGDLS and CDR2 is YYNGEE in the germline V gene. The CDR3 DNA reads TGTGCCAGCAGCGTAAACAGGGAGAGGGACTATGGCTACACCTTC. Protein sequence: CASSVNRERDYGYTF.

The rearrangement uses TRBV3-1 (or the pseudogene TRBV3-2) and TRBJ1-2, with D possibly being TRBD1 (6 bases). The CDR3 is made up of 14 amino acids. Trimming cost V 8 bases and J 0 bases, with 13 bases left between them. The germline V gene has CDR1 LGHDT and CDR2 YNNKEL (reference sequence). CDR3 in DNA: TGTGCCAGCTGGGGGGGGCCAGCTAACTATGGCTACACCTTC. Its protein is CASWGGPANYGYTF.

The chain carries TRBV7-8 and TRBJ1-2; no reliable D call. CDR3 length equals 14 residues. The germline V gene has CDR1 SGHVS and CDR2 FQNEAQ. The germline V and J ends were trimmed by 4 bases and 2 bases, with 11 bases remaining between them. The CDR3: CASSSFDGNYGYTF. The CDR3 coding sequence is TGTGCCAGCAGCTCCTTCGACGGGAACTATGGCTACACCTTC.

V is TRBV7-8 and J is TRBJ1-5; no definite D call. V was clipped by 1 base and J by 6 bases, with 10 bases between them. Per germline, CDR1 SGHVS and CDR2 FQNEAQ. The CDR3 covers 14 residues. CDR3 sequence reads: CASSLVAGGQPQHF. CDR3 coding DNA: TGTGCCAGCAGCTTAGTGGCGGGAGGTCAGCCCCAGCATTTT.

This chain connects TRBV20-1 to TRBJ1-6; no clear D gene. Germline assignment: CDR1 DFQATT and CDR2 SNEGSKA (reference sequence). Trimming stripped 3 bases from V and 8 bases from J, with 5 bases between. The CDR3 totals 11 residues. The DNA of the CDR3 is TGCAGTGCTAGGGGCGATTCACCCCTCCACTTT. Residues: CSARGDSPLHF.

This clone occurred a few times. The CDR3 reads CASSLETVQPQHF. CDR3 coding DNA: TGTGCCAGCAGCTTAGAAACAGTTCAGCCCCAGCATTTT. The rearrangement links TRBV7-9 to TRBJ1-5; D not certain. The CDR3 runs to 13 residues. Trimming left V 1 base short and J 6 bases short, with 7 bases between. The V gene's germline CDR1 is SEHNR and CDR2 FQNEAQ (reference sequence). The complete variable domain, with remaining parts taken from reference TRBV7-9 and TRBJ1-5, reads DTGVSQNPRHKITKRGQNVTFRCDPISEHNRLYWYRQTLGQGPEFLTYFQNEAQLEKSRLLSDRFSAERPKGSFSTLEIQRTEQGDSAMYLCASSLETVQPQHFGDGTRLSIL.

This clone was seen only once. This chain uses TRBV4-2 with TRBJ2-2; weak D call: TRBD2 (7 bases). V dropped 0 bases and J dropped 0 bases, with 14 bases sitting between them. The CDR3 length is 18 residues. Germline values: CDR1 LGHNA, CDR2 YNFKEQ. Here the CDR3 DNA reads TGTGCCAGCAGCCAAGACTTCGGAGGGGGGGCGAACACCGGGGAGCTGTTTTTT. Translating it yields CASSQDFGGGANTGELFF.

This chain uses TRBV9 with TRBJ1-6; unclear D gene. The V and J ends lost 0 bases and 9 bases respectively, with 10 bases between them. CDR1 SGDLS and CDR2 YYNGEE come from the germline V gene. There are 14 residues in the CDR3. The CDR3 DNA follows: TGTGCCAGCAGCGTAGCGGTGGGGAGTTCACCCCTCCACTTT. Translation: CASSVAVGSSPLHF.

This chain joins TRBV5-1 and TRBJ1-4; no clear D. With 1 base removed from V and 3 bases from J, the gap between germline ends came to 10 bases. The V gene's germline CDR1 is SGHRS and CDR2 YFSETQ. The length of the CDR3 is 15 residues. CDR3 DNA: TGCGCCAGCAGCTTGTTAGGTGGAGCTAATGAAAAACTGTTTTTT. Amino acid sequence: CASSLLGGANEKLFF.

This sequence joins TRBV6-1 and TRBJ2-1, with D possibly being TRBD2 (5 bases). The CDR3 is 14 residues long. Germline loops: CDR1 MNHNS, CDR2 SASEGT. Trimming left V 3 bases short and J 1 base short, with 7 bases between. The CDR3 sequence: CASSDEGSYNEQFF. Written as DNA, the CDR3 is TGTGCCAGCAGTGATGAGGGTTCCTACAATGAGCAGTTCTTC.

This chain's CDR3 is CASRKSGGYTDTQYF. For the CDR3, the DNA is TGTGCCAGCAGAAAGAGCGGGGGCTACACAGATACGCAGTATTTT. The chain combines TRBV9 with TRBJ2-3, with 8 bases lining up with TRBD2. V lost 5 bases, J lost 2 bases, and 7 bases stayed unmatched. This CDR3 contains 15 residues. Germline loops: CDR1 SGDLS, CDR2 YYNGEE.

This chain joins TRBV7-2 and TRBJ1-2; D may be TRBD1 (5 bases). The CDR3 totals 15 residues. Germline V gene lookup returns CDR1 SGHTA and CDR2 FQGNSA. V was clipped by 4 bases and J by 7 bases, with 19 bases between them. In DNA form, the CDR3 reads TGTGCCAGCAGCTCCTCCGGGGGACTGCGTAGTGGCTACACCTTC. Translated: CASSSSGGLRSGYTF.

The V gene is TRBV6-1, the J gene TRBJ2-1, with a weak D call TRBD1 (5 bases). Looked up from germline, CDR1 is MNHNS and CDR2 is SASEGT. This CDR3 contains 13 residues. V lost 2 bases to trimming and J lost 6 bases, with 8 bases between them. CDR3 region: CASSERGFNEQFF. Here the CDR3 DNA reads TGTGCCAGCAGTGAAAGGGGATTCAATGAGCAGTTCTTC.

V is TRBV4-1 and J is TRBJ1-3; 8 positions match TRBD1. The CDR3 is made up of 16 amino acids. After removal of 4 bases from V and 3 bases from J, the junction contained 8 bases not matched to a gene. Germline V gives CDR1 MGHRA, CDR2 YSYEKL. The CDR3 is CASSLTPDRVGNTIYF. CDR3 DNA sequence: TGCGCCAGCAGCCTCACCCCGGACAGGGTTGGAAACACCATATATTTT.

This clone was counted a single time. The chain combines TRBV10-3 with TRBJ2-2; a weak D match, TRBD1 (5 bases). The germline V and J ends were trimmed by 3 bases and 6 bases, with 14 bases remaining between them. The V gene's germline CDR1 is ENHRY and CDR2 SYGVKD. The CDR3 covers 15 residues. In nucleotides, the CDR3 is TGTGCCATCAGTGAAGACGGAAGGGGCCCCGGGGAGCTGTTTTTT. It translates to CAISEDGRGPGELFF.

J is TRBJ1-1 and V is TRBV5-1; no firm D call. The CDR3 is 15 residues long. Trimming stripped 0 bases from V and 0 bases from J, with 9 bases between. In germline, CDR1 is SGHRS, CDR2 YFSETQ. Here the CDR3 reads CASSLDRGVNTEAFF. For the CDR3, the DNA is TGCGCCAGCAGCTTGGATCGGGGTGTGAACACTGAAGCTTTCTTT.

The chain joins TRBV15 to TRBJ1-4; 10 nucleotides line up with TRBD1. V lost 1 base and J lost 8; bases outside the gene matches: 7. This CDR3 spans 16 amino acids. The germline CDR1 and CDR2 sequences are LNHNV and YYDKDF (reference sequence). DNA of the CDR3: TGTGCCACCAGCAGAGCGACAGGGGGCGCGGGAGAAAAACTGTTTTTT. It translates to CATSRATGGAGEKLFF.

This chain links TRBV7-9 with TRBJ1-1; unclear D gene. Between the trimmed V and J ends, which lost 5 bases and 10 bases, there was a span of 17 bases. The CDR3 is 13 residues long. CDR1 SEHNR and CDR2 FQNEAQ come from the germline V gene (reference sequence). The CDR3 here is CASSGGISVGAFF. The CDR3 region has the DNA TGTGCCAGCAGCGGAGGTATTTCGGTGGGAGCTTTCTTT.

This clone appeared once. The chain is built from TRBV14 and TRBJ2-6; the D gene is possibly TRBD1 (6 bases). V was shortened by 5 bases and J by 0 bases, with 11 bases between the two germline ends. CDR1 is SGHDN, CDR2 FVKESK, per germline. The CDR3 consists of 16 residues. The CDR3 DNA follows: TGTGCCAGCAGCAAACAGGGATTCTCTGGGGCCAACGTCCTGACTTTC. This sequence encodes CASSKQGFSGANVLTF.

The chain carries TRBV3-1 (or the pseudogene TRBV3-2) and TRBJ1-1, with D hard to call. Trimming pared 2 bases from V and 4 bases from J, leaving 5 bases between. Germline V gene sequence: CDR1 LGHDT, CDR2 YNNKEL (reference sequence). The CDR3 totals 12 residues. CDR3 coding DNA: TGTGCCAGCAGCCAATCCGTCACTGAAGCTTTCTTT. Translating it yields CASSQSVTEAFF.

The count of this clone is one. The V call is TRBV18, the J call TRBJ1-1, with D possibly matching TRBD1 (6 bases). The germline V gene encodes CDR1 KGHSH and CDR2 LQKENI. This CDR3 has 17 residues. Trimming removed 3 bases from V and 3 bases from J, with 20 bases in between. CDR3 residues: CASSPLPSGGLHTEAFF. CDR3 in DNA: TGTGCCAGCTCACCGTTGCCTTCCGGGGGGCTCCACACTGAAGCTTTCTTT. The whole variable domain, filled in from reference TRBV18 and TRBJ1-1, reads NAGVMQNPRHLVRRRGQEARLRCSPMKGHSHVYWYRQLPEEGLKFMVYLQKENIIDESGMPKERFSAEFPKEGPSILRIQQVVRGDSAAYFCASSPLPSGGLHTEAFFGQGTRLTVV.

The CDR3 loop reads CASSGEWAEAFF. The CDR3 DNA is TGCGCCAGCAGCGGGGAGTGGGCTGAAGCTTTCTTT. The chain recombines TRBV10-2 with TRBJ1-1; D is unclear. Germline CDR1 WSHSY, CDR2 SAAADI. The germline V and J ends were trimmed by 6 bases and 6 bases, with 11 bases remaining between them. The CDR3 totals 12 residues.

This chain links TRBV24-1 with TRBJ2-3; the match to TRBD1 covers 9 bases. CDR3 length: 17 amino acids. Germline-derived CDR1 and CDR2 are KGHDR and SFDVKD. V lost 4 bases, J lost 3 bases, and 10 bases stayed unmatched. The CDR3 here is CATSDPVTGGETDTQYF. The CDR3 coding sequence is TGTGCCACCAGTGACCCGGTAACAGGGGGCGAGACAGATACGCAGTATTTT.

In DNA, the CDR3 is TGTGCCAGCACTACGGGGGGAAACACCATATATTTT. This codes for CASTTGGNTIYF. The V call is TRBV6-5, the J call TRBJ1-3; D call uncertain. V lost 7 bases, J lost 4 bases, and 8 bases lay in between. Germline-derived CDR1 and CDR2 are MNHEY and SVGAGI. The CDR3 loop spans 12 amino acids.

The chain has TRBV6-2 or TRBV6-3 and TRBJ1-5; TRBD1 is a possible D gene (6 bases). Germline CDR1 MNHEY, CDR2 SVGEGT. The CDR3 totals 15 residues. V lost 2 bases, J lost 3 bases, and 11 bases lay in between. CDR3 residues: CASSYHGGANQPQHF. The CDR3 bases are TGTGCCAGCAGTTACCATGGGGGGGCCAATCAGCCCCAGCATTTT.

This clone appeared a single time. The rearrangement links TRBV12-3 or TRBV12-4 to TRBJ1-5, with a tentative D call TRBD1 (5 bases). Trimming cost V 2 bases and J 7 bases, with 9 bases left between them. CDR3 length: 13 amino acids. CDR3 nucleotide sequence: TGTGCCAGCAGTTTACAGGGAAGACAGCCCCAGCATTTT. Protein: CASSLQGRQPQHF.

This clone was counted a few times. This rearrangement joins TRBV11-2 to TRBJ1-2; 7 bases are a match to TRBD1. The CDR3 loop spans 14 amino acids. Germline values: CDR1 SGHAT, CDR2 FQNNGV. The ends lost 5 bases at V and 3 bases at J; junction bases unmatched: 6. The CDR3 sequence is CASSPTGPYYGYTF. The CDR3 DNA follows: TGTGCCAGCAGCCCGACAGGGCCCTACTATGGCTACACCTTC.

The chain couples TRBV6-2 or TRBV6-3 to TRBJ1-5; no clear D gene. The CDR3 has 15 amino acids. Per germline, CDR1 MNHEY and CDR2 SVGEGT. Trimming shortened V by 1 base and J by 4 bases, and 11 bases separated the two germline ends. The CDR3 sequence: CASSYLGEVNQPQHF. CDR3 DNA: TGTGCCAGCAGTTACTTGGGAGAAGTGAATCAGCCCCAGCATTTT.